This TCR beta chain was captured by sequencing in a study of a mutant IDH1 vaccine in newly diagnosed glioma. Study context: Either 4-6 weeks after radiotherapy alone or alongside temozolomide, vaccination was begun. Standard pretreatment was either radiotherapy, temozolomide, or, for most, radiochemotherapy with temozolomide. Treated patients had a mean age of 40.4 years and an approximately 62% male, about 38% female split.

Time point defined: week 47, end of study. Every vaccine dose comprised 300 ug of mutant IDH1 20-mer peptide plus topical imiquimod. V was trimmed by 4 bases and J by 11 bases, leaving 24 bases between them. Germline values: CDR1 SGHNT, CDR2 YYREEE (reference sequence). The CDR3 is 15 amino acids. Method: immunoSEQ multiplex PCR; TCRdb's copy keeps in-frame clones and lacks some. Among some 87,000 clones listed, 75% to 90% were seen once. On this clone: What it binds is not known.

This sequence joins TRBV5-4 and TRBJ2-5; TRBD1 is a possible D gene (6 bases). Sample: PBMCs, taken from a glioma patient whose treatment included an IDH1 peptide vaccine. This sequence was found in a man between 35 and 55 years old with glioma. CDR3 in DNA: TGTGCCAGCAGCGTCGAGACAGGACCGTTAATAGAGCAGTACTTC. It encodes CASSVETGPLIEQYF.